The rows below give T cell receptor beta chains drawn from one sample of a study of T cell repertoires in cytomegalovirus infection. These receptors are not linked to any known antigen. TCRdb itself ran the reads through MiXCR, one entry per CDR3 protein. The data contain around 900,000 distinct CDR3 sequences, 31% of them singletons. The input for sequencing was cultured CD8+ T cells from PBMCs, taken from culture after CMV antigen stimulation. These receptors were collected from a human donor in good health (CMV status not recorded). Some clones in this sample may be carry-over from other donors' samples. The CDR3 runs from the conserved cysteine through the conserved F or W. The order of the fields is CDR3 length, V gene, CDR3 protein.

>14|TRBV2
CANQGTTNTGELFF
>16|TRBV12-3/TRBV12-4
CASSLRGAGSGNTIYF
>14|TRBV19
CASSIGFSNQPQHF
>14|TRBV20-1
CSAPRPDAYNEQFF
>15|TRBV12-3/TRBV12-4
CASSLAYRVSDEQFF
>20|TRBV7-2
CASSFGQAGRGVPSTDTQYF
>13|TRBV29-1
CSVPTDNTGELFF
>14|TRBV27
CASSSGGIQETQYF
>14|TRBV11-2
CASSLDASGIEQFF
>15|TRBV6-6
CASSYPQGVFDEQFF
>18|TRBV27
CASNGRLSGEMSTDTQYF
>15|TRBV20-1
CSAPNELGQGRGYTF
>17|TRBV7-2
CASSLEDRSGTGETQYF
>11|TRBV2
CASSDRYTQYF
>17|TRBV4-1
CASSQNLLVTSFGTQYF
>13|TRBV19
CASSIQTAGEQFF
>14|TRBV6-5
CASSPGLAGGWQYF
>13|TRBV12-3/TRBV12-4
CASSTGLYQPQHF
>12|TRBV19
CASSLQAGEQFF
>15|TRBV15
CATSRPGQGDEKLFF
>12|TRBV6-6
CATRAGHYGYTF
>10|TRBV6-1
CASSELGAFF
>14|TRBV10-3
CAISEGWADSPLHF
>15|TRBV4-1
CASSQHSATGGELFF
>15|TRBV20-1
CSASGQGILNTEAFF
>12|TRBV6-2/TRBV6-3
CASSLSGPGYTF
>15|TRBV3-1
CASRGKGRDYNEQFF
>14|TRBV19
CASSMAGLNYEQYF
>17|TRBV6-5
CASSSPEAYPSTDTQYF
>12|TRBV5-4
CASTLASGELFF
>13|TRBV5-5
CASSRELYNEQFF
>14|TRBV2
CASKTTGTYNEQFF
>21|TRBV19
CASSIDRPGFGFGGGTGEQFF
>13|TRBV5-3
CATPATGPNEQFF
>15|TRBV7-9
CASSHRDRAGGELFF
>14|TRBV5-6
CASSTDRTQETQYF
>13|TRBV27
CASSLSRAAKAFF
>16|TRBV5-1
CASSFRRRRSTDTQYF
>16|TRBV6-1
CASSEWGRGSNQPQHF
>15|TRBV7-2
CASSYYTGGAGELFF
>12|TRBV20-1
CSARTGEGDYTF
>14|TRBV12-3/TRBV12-4
CASSFPPYRETQYF
>17|TRBV7-2
CASSLASGQSWHYGYTF